Given below is one T cell receptor (beta chain) in context. These data come from a study of blood T cell repertoires in COVID-19. This CDR3 has 16 residues. The junction had 11 bases not matched to a gene; V was cut back by 4 bases and J by 2 bases. CDR1 is SQVTM, CDR2 ANQGSEA, per germline. Authors' processing steps: Researchers report that nucleated cell counts were estimated from reference gene primer amplification. Produced via immunoSEQ multiplex PCR; TCRdb's table is partial and in-frame only. The V and J calls and clone size were taken over from that table, and D and trimming were inferred from the DNA. The table lists under 450,000 clones, roughly 80% of them singletons. Across fewer than 25 US areas, participants ranged in age from 18 to 89 years. Participant reports of clinical history set cohort assignment. Two negative PCRs, clearance, or symptom resolution were required of recovered Cohort 3 donors.

The clonotype originates from a woman aged 50 to 65 who had recovered from COVID-19. The specimen was PBMCs or T cells enriched from blood (not recorded which). The chain has TRBV29-1 and TRBJ1-1, with 9 bases aligning to TRBD1. The CDR3 DNA sequence: TGCAGCGTTGGAGACGGGACAGGGATGGGTAACACTGAAGCTTTCTTT. Its translation: CSVGDGTGMGNTEAFF.